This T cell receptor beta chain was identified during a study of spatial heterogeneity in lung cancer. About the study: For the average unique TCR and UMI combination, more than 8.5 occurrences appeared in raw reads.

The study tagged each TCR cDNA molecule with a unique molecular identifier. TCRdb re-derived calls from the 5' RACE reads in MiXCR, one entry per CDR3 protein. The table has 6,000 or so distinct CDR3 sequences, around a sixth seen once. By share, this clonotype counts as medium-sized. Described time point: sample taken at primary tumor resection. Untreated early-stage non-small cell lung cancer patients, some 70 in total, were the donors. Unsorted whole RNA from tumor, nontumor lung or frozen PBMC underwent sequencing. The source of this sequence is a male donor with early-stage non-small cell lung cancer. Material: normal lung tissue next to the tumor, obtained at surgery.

The CDR3 here is CASSLDAGSADTQYF. The CDR3 nucleotides are TGTGCCAGCAGCTTGGATGCGGGATCGGCAGATACGCAGTATTTT. The rearrangement joins TRBV5-4 to TRBJ2-3; a weak D match, TRBD2 (6 bases). Germline CDR1 is SGHNT and CDR2 is YYREEE (reference sequence). V was shortened by 0 bases and J by 4 bases, with 12 bases between the two germline ends. The CDR3 consists of 15 residues.